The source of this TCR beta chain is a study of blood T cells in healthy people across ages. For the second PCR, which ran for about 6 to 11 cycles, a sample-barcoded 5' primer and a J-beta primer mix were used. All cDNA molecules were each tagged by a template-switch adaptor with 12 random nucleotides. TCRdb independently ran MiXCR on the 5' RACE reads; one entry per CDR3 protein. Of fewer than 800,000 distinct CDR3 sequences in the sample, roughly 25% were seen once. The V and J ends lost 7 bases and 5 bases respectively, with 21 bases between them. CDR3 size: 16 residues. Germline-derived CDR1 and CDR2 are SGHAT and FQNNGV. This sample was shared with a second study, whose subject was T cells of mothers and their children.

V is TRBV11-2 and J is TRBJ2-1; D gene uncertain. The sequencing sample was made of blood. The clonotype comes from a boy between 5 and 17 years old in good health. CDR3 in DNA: TGTGCCAGCATCCAAGGCAAGTTAAATCGCAACAATGAGCAGTTCTTC. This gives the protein CASIQGKLNRNNEQFF.